This T cell receptor (beta chain) emerged from a study of blood T cells in healthy people across ages. For the second PCR, which ran for about 6 to 11 cycles, a sample-barcoded 5' primer and a J-beta primer mix were used. TCRdb recomputed calls from the 5' RACE reads with MiXCR, one row per CDR3 protein. This sample carries hundreds of thousands of distinct CDR3 sequences, under 25% of them seen once, and the ten largest clones take 3% to 4.5%. This clonotype appeared many times. The sequenced sample was blood. The receptor comes from a man aged 65 to 85 in good health.

CDR3 sequence: CASSVRETQYF. For the CDR3, the DNA is TGTGCCAGCAGTGTCAGAGAGACCCAGTACTTC. V usage is TRBV12-3 or TRBV12-4 and J usage is TRBJ2-5; D not certain. Trimming shortened V by 5 bases and J by 4 bases, and 5 bases separated the two germline ends. The CDR3 contains 11 residues.